This is a list of T cell receptor beta chains from one sample in a study of control samples from healthy donors and cancer patients. Clones were read by immunoSEQ multiplex PCR, and TCRdb kept only the in-frame ones, dropping some. Of about 50,000 clones listed, 88% are singletons. Input material: PBMCs. Receptor source: a man between 50 and 59 years old with head and neck cancer. CDR3s include the opening cysteine and the closing phenylalanine or tryptophan. A D gene is named only where the DNA matches it firmly. A clone size is listed for some rows: how often the clone was seen (once, few, many), or a class if it is expanded.

j_gene | d_gene | v_gene | abundance | CDR3nt | CDR3aa
TRBJ2-3 | TRBD1 | TRBV11-2 | NA | TGTGCCAGCAGCTTGTCAGGGGGCGTCGGCACAGATACGCAGTATTTT | CASSLSGGVGTDTQYF
TRBJ1-2 | NA | TRBV20-1 | NA | TGCAGTGCCCCGGGCGGCTACACCTTC | CSAPGGYTF
TRBJ1-6 | NA | TRBV7-2 | NA | TGTGCCAGCAGCCTACAGGCCGCGGGTAATTCACCCCTCCACTTT | CASSLQAAGNSPLHF
TRBJ2-4 | NA | TRBV3-1/TRBV3-2 | NA | TGTGCCAGCAGCCAAGATGTCCTGCAGGCTCAGTACTTC | CASSQDVLQAQYF
TRBJ2-6 | NA | TRBV28 | NA | TGTGCCAGCAGTAAACAGGGTGCTGGGGCCAACGTCCTGACTTTC | CASSKQGAGANVLTF
TRBJ2-1 | NA | TRBV6-5 | NA | TGTGCCAGCAGTTACTCCGCCGGACCGGTAGGCAATGAGCAGTTCTTC | CASSYSAGPVGNEQFF
TRBJ2-1 | TRBD1 | TRBV28 | NA | TGTGCCAGCAGATGGGGCAGGGGGCGCCAGGGTGAGCAGTTCTTC | CASRWGRGRQGEQFF
TRBJ1-5 | NA | TRBV24-1 | few | TGTGCCACCAGTGATCCGTATAGCAATCAGCCCCAGCATTTT | CATSDPYSNQPQHF
TRBJ2-5 | NA | TRBV11-2 | NA | TGTGCCAGCAGCCACAGTCGAAGCCAGTACTTC | CASSHSRSQYF
TRBJ2-7 | TRBD2 | TRBV18 | NA | TGTGCCAGCTCTGCCAGGGAGGGCTACGAGCAGTACTTC | CASSAREGYEQYF
TRBJ2-7 | NA | TRBV23-1 | NA | TGCGCCAGCAGTCACCCTGCTTCCTACGAGCAGTACTTC | CASSHPASYEQYF
TRBJ2-1 | NA | TRBV7-9 | NA | TGTGCCAGCAGCTTATTAGCGACGGGGGAGCAGTTCTTC | CASSLLATGEQFF
TRBJ1-5 | NA | TRBV21-1 | NA | TGTGCCAGCAGCTCCCTGAGGGGGGCCCTCGGTCAGCCCCAGCATTTT | CASSSLRGALGQPQHF
TRBJ2-7 | TRBD1 | TRBV28 | NA | TGTGCCAGCAGTTTCGTCCGGGACAGGGGCCACGAGCAGTACTTC | CASSFVRDRGHEQYF
TRBJ2-2 | TRBD2 | TRBV7-2 | once | TGTGCCAGCAGCTGGACTAGCGGGGGGGCCGGGGAGCTGTTTTTT | CASSWTSGGAGELFF
TRBJ1-5 | NA | TRBV10-3 | NA | TGTGCCATCAGTGAAAACAATCAGCCCCAGCATTTT | CAISENNQPQHF
TRBJ2-1 | NA | TRBV6-5 | NA | TGTGCCAGCAGTTACTGGGGGCACCGGGCGGGAAATGAGCAGTTCTTC | CASSYWGHRAGNEQFF
TRBJ1-1 | NA | TRBV6-5 | NA | TGTGCCAGCAGTTTCAGGGGCCTGAACACTGAAGCTTTCTTT | CASSFRGLNTEAFF
TRBJ1-1 | TRBD1 | TRBV28 | NA | TGTGCCAGCAGGATTCTTAACCAGGGGGCGCAAACTGAAGCTTTCTTT | CASRILNQGAQTEAFF
TRBJ2-5 | TRBD1 | TRBV29-1 | NA | TGCAGCGTTGAAATATATCGGGACAGGGGGAGAGAGACCCAGTACTTC | CSVEIYRDRGRETQYF
TRBJ2-3 | NA | TRBV11-2 | NA | TGTGCCAGCAGCTCCTTGGATACGCAGTATTTT | CASSSLDTQYF
TRBJ2-2 | NA | TRBV3-1/TRBV3-2 | NA | TGTGCCAGCACCCCTCCGGGGTGGAGCACCGGGGAGCTGTTTTTT | CASTPPGWSTGELFF
TRBJ2-6 | NA | TRBV7-6 | NA | TGTGCCAGCAGCTCTCAGGGGGGCTCTGGGGCCAACGTCCTGACTTTC | CASSSQGGSGANVLTF
TRBJ1-6 | TRBD1 | TRBV7-2 | NA | TGTGCCAGCAGCTTAGACCTAGGGGGCCGGTCCTATAATTCACCCCTCCACTTT | CASSLDLGGRSYNSPLHF
TRBJ2-3 | TRBD2 | TRBV12-3/TRBV12-4 | NA | TGTGCCAGCAGTTTAGCAGACTTGGCGGGGGAGTATTTT | CASSLADLAGEYF
TRBJ1-6 | NA | TRBV27 | NA | TGTGCCAGCAGTTTAAGAAATTCACCCCTCCACTTT | CASSLRNSPLHF
TRBJ2-1 | NA | TRBV7-2 | NA | TGTGCCAGCAGCGTCTCAAGGAATGAGCAGTTCTTC | CASSVSRNEQFF
TRBJ2-1 | TRBD2 | TRBV12-5 | NA | TGTGCTAGTGGTCAGACTAGCGCCCTTACGTTTAATGAGCAGTTCTTC | CASGQTSALTFNEQFF
TRBJ2-7 | NA | TRBV3-1/TRBV3-2 | NA | TGTGCCAGCAGCCTCGACTGGAGCTCCTACGAGCAGTACTTC | CASSLDWSSYEQYF
TRBJ2-3 | TRBD2 | TRBV4-2 | NA | TGTGCCAGCAGCCAGGGCGGGGGGAACACAGATACGCAGTATTTT | CASSQGGGNTDTQYF
TRBJ2-2 | TRBD2 | TRBV9 | NA | TGTGCCAGCAGCCCACGCCCCAGCGGGGGGAACACCGGGGAGCTGTTTTTT | CASSPRPSGGNTGELFF
TRBJ1-1 | NA | TRBV6-5 | few | TGTGCCAGCAGACGTTCCGGGACGGGGAACACTGAAGCTTTCTTT | CASRRSGTGNTEAFF
TRBJ2-3 | TRBD2 | TRBV10-1 | NA | TGCGCCAGCAGTGAGGTAAAGGGGCCGCGGGAGTTGGATACGCAGTATTTT | CASSEVKGPRELDTQYF
TRBJ1-2 | NA | TRBV6-1 | NA | TGTGCCAGCAGTGAAGCGCTTGGACAACAACGATATGGCTACACCTTC | CASSEALGQQRYGYTF
TRBJ2-7 | TRBD1 | TRBV6-5 | NA | TGTGCCAGCATGTCGACAGGGGGATTATCCTACGAGCAGTACTTC | CASMSTGGLSYEQYF
TRBJ2-1 | TRBD1 | TRBV2 | NA | TGTGCCAGCAGTGGACAGGGGGCTGGGTACAATGAGCAGTTCTTC | CASSGQGAGYNEQFF
TRBJ1-2 | NA | TRBV28 | once | TGTGCCAGCAGTCGAGACACACAGGGACGGAGTGGCTACACCTTC | CASSRDTQGRSGYTF
TRBJ2-1 | NA | TRBV2 | NA | TGTGCCAGCAGTGTTAACTTGGGGTTTAATGAGCAGTTCTTC | CASSVNLGFNEQFF
TRBJ2-5 | TRBD2 | TRBV24-1 | NA | TGTGCCACCAGTGAAACGGGACTAGCGGGAGTTGAGACCCAGTACTTC | CATSETGLAGVETQYF
TRBJ2-7 | TRBD2 | TRBV5-6 | NA | TGTGCCAGCAGCACGCTAGCGGAACGTGCCTACGAGCAGTACTTC | CASSTLAERAYEQYF
TRBJ2-7 | NA | TRBV19 | NA | TGTGCCAGTAGCGGACTTCTAGGCGAGCAGTACTTC | CASSGLLGEQYF
TRBJ2-1 | NA | TRBV5-1 | NA | TGCGCCAGCAGCTTGGAGCAGGGGAACTACAATGAGCAGTTCTTC | CASSLEQGNYNEQFF
TRBJ2-7 | NA | TRBV6-5 | NA | TGTGCCAGCAGAAGCATGGGATTCTACGAGCAGTACTTC | CASRSMGFYEQYF
TRBJ2-3 | TRBD2 | TRBV10-3 | NA | TGTGCCATCAGTTGGGAGGGTGACACAGATACGCAGTATTTT | CAISWEGDTDTQYF
TRBJ1-1 | NA | TRBV18 | NA | TGTGCCAGCTCACCACCTAGTACGGGGTCGGGGACTGAAGCTTTCTTT | CASSPPSTGSGTEAFF
TRBJ2-5 | NA | TRBV11-2 | NA | TGTGCCAGCAGTGGGGGTCAGACACAAGAGACCCAGTACTTC | CASSGGQTQETQYF